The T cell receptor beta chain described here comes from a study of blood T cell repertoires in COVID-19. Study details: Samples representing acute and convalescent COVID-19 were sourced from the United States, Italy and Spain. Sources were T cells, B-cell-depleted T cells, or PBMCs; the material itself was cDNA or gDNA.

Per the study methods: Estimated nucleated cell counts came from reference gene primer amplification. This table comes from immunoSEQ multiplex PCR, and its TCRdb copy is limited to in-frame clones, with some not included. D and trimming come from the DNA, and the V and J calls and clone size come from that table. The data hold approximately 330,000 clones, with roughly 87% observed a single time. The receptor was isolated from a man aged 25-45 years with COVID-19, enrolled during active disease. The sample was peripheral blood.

Written as DNA, the CDR3 is TGTGCCAGCAGAGAACTAGCGGGGGGACGTAATGAGCAGTTCTTC. Amino acids: CASRELAGGRNEQFF. The V and J genes are TRBV27 and TRBJ2-1, with TRBD2 matching over 12 bases. CDR1 and CDR2 (germline): MNHEY, SMNVEV (reference sequence). The CDR3 sequence is 15 residues long. The trim removed 6 bases at V and 7 bases at J, leaving 7 bases unmatched.